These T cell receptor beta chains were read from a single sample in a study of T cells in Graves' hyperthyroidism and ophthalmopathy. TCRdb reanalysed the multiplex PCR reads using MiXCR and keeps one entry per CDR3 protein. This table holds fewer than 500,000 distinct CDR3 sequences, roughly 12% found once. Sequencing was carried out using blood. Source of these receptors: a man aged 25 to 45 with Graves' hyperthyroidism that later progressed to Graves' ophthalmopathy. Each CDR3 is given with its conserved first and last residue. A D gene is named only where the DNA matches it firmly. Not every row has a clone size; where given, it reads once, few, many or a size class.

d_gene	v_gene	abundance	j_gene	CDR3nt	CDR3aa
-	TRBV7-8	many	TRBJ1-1	TGTGCCAGCAGCTTAGTTAACACGAATCCGAACACTGAAGCTTTCTTT	CASSLVNTNPNTEAFF
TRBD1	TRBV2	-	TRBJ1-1	TGTGCCAGCAGACCCACAGGGGGCCGAAACACTGAAGCTTTCTTT	CASRPTGGRNTEAFF
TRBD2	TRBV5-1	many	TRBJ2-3	TGCGCCAGCAGCTTGCGGGGGGGAAGCACAGATACGCAGTATTTT	CASSLRGGSTDTQYF
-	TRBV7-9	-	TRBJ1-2	TGTGCCAGCAGCTTAGATGAGACAGTTTATAACTATGGCTACACCTTC	CASSLDETVYNYGYTF
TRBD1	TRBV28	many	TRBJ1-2	TGTGCCAGCAGTCCCCAGACAGGGACCAACTATGGCTACACCTTC	CASSPQTGTNYGYTF
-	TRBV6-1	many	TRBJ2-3	TGTGCCAGCAGGCAACAACGAACACCGCGAGATACGCAGTATTTT	CASRQQRTPRDTQYF
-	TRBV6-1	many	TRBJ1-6	TGTGCCAGCTACGAGGGGACGCATTCACCCCTCCACTTT	CASYEGTHSPLHF
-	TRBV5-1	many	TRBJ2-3	TGCGCCAGCAGCTCTGGAACATCTCCTAGCACAGATACGCAGTATTTT	CASSSGTSPSTDTQYF
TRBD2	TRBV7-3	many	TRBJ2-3	TGTGCCAGCAGCCCGGGGGGACCTACAGATACGCAGTATTTT	CASSPGGPTDTQYF
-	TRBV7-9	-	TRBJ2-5	TGTGCCAGCAGCTTCAGGGCAAGGGGGGCTGAGACCCAGTACTTC	CASSFRARGAETQYF
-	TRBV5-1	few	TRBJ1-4	TGCGCCAGCAGCTTGGAGTCCCCTGAAAAACTGTTTTTT	CASSLESPEKLFF
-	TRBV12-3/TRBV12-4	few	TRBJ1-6	TGTGCCAGCAGAGGGACCCGGAATTCACCCCTCCACTTT	CASRGTRNSPLHF
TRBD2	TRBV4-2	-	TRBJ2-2	TGTGCCAGCAGCACCCGAGAGAAGGGAGGGCCCCCCGGGGAGCTGTTTTTT	CASSTREKGGPPGELFF
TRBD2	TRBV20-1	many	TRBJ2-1	TGCAGTGCTAGAGCCCGCTTGACTAGCATTTGGAATGAGCAGTTCTTC	CSARARLTSIWNEQFF
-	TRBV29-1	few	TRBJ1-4	TGCAGCGTGGGCCCACAGGGTACTGAAAAACTGTTTTTT	CSVGPQGTEKLFF
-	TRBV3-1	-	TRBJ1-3	TGTGCCAGCAGCCCGGCCGGAACAGGGACTTACTCTGGAAACACCATATATTTT	CASSPAGTGTYSGNTIYF
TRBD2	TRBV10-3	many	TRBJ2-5	TGTGCCATCAGAGGCAGTGGGGGGGAACACCAAGAGACCCAGTACTTC	CAIRGSGGEHQETQYF
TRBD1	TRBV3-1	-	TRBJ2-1	TGTGCCAGCAGCCAAGACGCCGGGACAGCTTACATCAATGAGCAGTTCTTC	CASSQDAGTAYINEQFF